The 29 T cell receptor beta chains below come from one sample, sequenced in a study of human thymus T cells (dated by TCRdb to the early 2020s). Libraries came from the immunoSEQ multiplex PCR assay. TCRdb retrieved this table from immuneACCESS and kept in-frame rearrangements only. Not all clones are present; in checked studies, unresolved V genes account for under half, and no reason is known for the remainder. The sample has fewer than 55,000 clones on record, around 94% of them singletons. Of the sample, more than 0.095% falls within the top ten clones. Sequenced sample: blood. These receptors originate from a boy in the first two years of life with a congenital heart defect but otherwise immunologically healthy.

This chain uses TRBV9 with TRBJ2-1; 11 nucleotides align to TRBD2. This CDR3 has 17 residues. Trimming cost V 4 bases and J 3 bases; bases outside gene matches: 9. Looked up from germline, CDR1 is SGDLS and CDR2 is YYNGEE. CDR3 amino acids: CASSQGASGGLYNEQFF. Here the CDR3 DNA reads TGTGCCAGCAGCCAGGGGGCTAGCGGGGGGCTCTACAATGAGCAGTTCTTC.

The chain joins TRBV28 to TRBJ1-2, with D unresolved. This CDR3 has 11 residues. Germline assignment: CDR1 MDHEN and CDR2 SYDVKM. Trimming removed 6 bases at V and 5 bases at J, with 7 bases between. The CDR3 loop is CASRQDYGYTF. The DNA of the CDR3 is TGTGCCAGCAGGCAGGATTATGGCTACACCTTC.

This chain joins TRBV7-2 and TRBJ1-2; TRBD1 agrees at 8 bases. After removal of 5 bases from V and 4 bases from J, the junction contained 6 bases not matched to a gene. This CDR3 spans 14 amino acids. Germline V CDR1 and CDR2: SGHTA, FQGNSA. The CDR3 loop reads CASSPGQGGYGYTF. The CDR3 DNA is TGTGCCAGCAGCCCAGGACAGGGTGGCTATGGCTACACCTTC.

The table lists this clone with a count of one. The rearrangement joins TRBV9 to TRBJ2-2, with D hard to call. CDR1 SGDLS and CDR2 YYNGEE come from the germline V gene. Trimming removed 2 bases from V and 1 base from J, with 0 bases in between. CDR3 length: 12 residues. For the CDR3, the DNA is TGTGCCAGCAGCGTGAACACCGGGGAGCTGTTTTTT. It codes for CASSVNTGELFF.

The rearrangement links TRBV4-3 to TRBJ1-2, with unresolved D. The CDR3 is made up of 14 amino acids. Looked up from germline, CDR1 is LGHNA and CDR2 is YSLEER. Trimming cost V 0 bases and J 0 bases, with 5 bases left between them. As DNA, the CDR3 is TGCGCCAGCAGCCAAGAAAGAGCTAACTATGGCTACACCTTC. Translating gives CASSQERANYGYTF.

The chain has TRBV11-1 and TRBJ2-3; a possible D gene is TRBD1 (5 bases). The V and J ends lost 4 bases and 1 base respectively, with 6 bases between them. Germline V gene data show CDR1 as SGHAT and CDR2 as FQDESV (reference sequence). The CDR3 contains 13 residues. CDR3: CASSSQGTDTQYF. The CDR3 DNA sequence: TGTGCCAGCAGCTCACAGGGCACAGATACGCAGTATTTT. Filled out from reference TRBV11-1 and TRBJ2-3, the complete variable domain reads EAEVAQSPRYKITEKSQAVAFWCDPISGHATLYWYRQILGQGPELLVQFQDESVVDDSQLPKDRFSAERLKGVDSTLKIQPAELGDSAMYLCASSSQGTDTQYFGPGTRLTVL.

CDR3 sequence reads: CASSLWGQGGTDTQYF. In nucleotides, the CDR3 is TGTGCCAGCAGTTTATGGGGACAGGGGGGAACAGATACGCAGTATTTT. This sequence joins TRBV28 and TRBJ2-3; 11 bases match TRBD1. V lost 0 bases to trimming and J lost 3 bases; unmatched junction nucleotides: 2. Germline loops: CDR1 MDHEN, CDR2 SYDVKM. The CDR3 has 16 amino acids. The full variable domain, rest sourced from reference TRBV28 and TRBJ2-3, is DVKVTQSSRYLVKRTGEKVFLECVQDMDHENMFWYRQDPGLGLRLIYFSYDVKMKEKGDIPEGYSVSREKKERFSLILESASTNQTSMYLCASSLWGQGGTDTQYFGPGTRLTVL.

The chain has TRBV28 and TRBJ1-6; perhaps TRBD1 as D (6 bases). The CDR3 is 15 amino acids. V was pared by 10 bases and J by 4 bases, with 17 bases between. Germline CDR1 MDHEN, CDR2 SYDVKM. The CDR3 coding sequence is TGTGCCACAGTCCCTCCGGGACATTATAATTCACCCCTCCACTTT. It encodes CATVPPGHYNSPLHF.

V usage is TRBV6-4 and J usage is TRBJ1-1, with D unclear. V was clipped by 4 bases and J by 1 base, with 7 bases between them. Germline V gene data show CDR1 as MRHNA and CDR2 as SNTAGT. The CDR3 runs 13 residues. In DNA form, the CDR3 reads TGTGCCAGCAGTGTCGAACCGAACACTGAAGCTTTCTTT. Amino acids: CASSVEPNTEAFF.

V and J are TRBV7-9 and TRBJ1-1, with D tentatively TRBD1 (5 bases). The germline V gene has CDR1 SEHNR and CDR2 FQNEAQ (reference sequence). Trimming removed 5 bases from V and 11 bases from J, with 27 bases in between. The CDR3 totals 16 residues. In DNA, the CDR3 is TGTGCCAGCAGCCCAGGTGGGCAGGGTATTTATAAGATGGCTTTCTTT. This sequence encodes CASSPGGQGIYKMAFF. Full variable domain (outside the CDR3, taken from reference TRBV7-9 and TRBJ1-1): DTGVSQNPRHKITKRGQNVTFRCDPISEHNRLYWYRQTLGQGPEFLTYFQNEAQLEKSRLLSDRFSAERPKGSFSTLEIQRTEQGDSAMYLCASSPGGQGIYKMAFFGQGTRLTVV.

The CDR3 region is CASSEHRTTYEQYF. DNA for the CDR3: TGTGCCAGCAGTGAACACAGGACCACCTACGAGCAGTACTTC. The chain joins TRBV6-1 to TRBJ2-7; TRBD1 might be the D (5 bases). Trimming removed 2 bases at V and 2 bases at J, with 10 bases between. The CDR3 spans 14 residues. The V gene's germline CDR1 is MNHNS and CDR2 SASEGT.

The chain combines TRBV5-4 with TRBJ1-2, with 9 bases identical to TRBD1. Germline trimming cut 3 bases from V and 8 bases from J; bases unmatched to any gene: 8. The CDR3 consists of 14 residues. Germline V gene data show CDR1 as SGHNT and CDR2 as YYREEE (reference sequence). The DNA of the CDR3 is TGTGCCAGCAGCTCGGGACAGGGTGCGGGAGGCTACACCTTC. Translated: CASSSGQGAGGYTF. Looking up the rest from reference TRBV5-4 and TRBJ1-2 gives the full variable domain: ETGVTQSPTHLIKTRGQQVTLRCSSQSGHNTVSWYQQALGQGPQFIFQYYREEENGRGNFPPRFSGLQFPNYSSELNVNALELDDSALYLCASSSGQGAGGYTFGSGTRLTVV.

Points on this clone: Other DNA sequences within the sample encode an identical CDR3. The genes are TRBV11-3 and TRBJ2-5; 10 nucleotides line up with TRBD2. This CDR3 contains 14 residues. The V and J ends lost 6 bases and 1 base, in that order; junction bases with no gene match: 2. From germline, CDR1 is SGHNT and CDR2 YENEEA. The CDR3 protein is CASSRTSGQETQYF. The DNA for the CDR3 is TGTGCCAGCAGTCGGACTAGCGGCCAAGAGACCCAGTACTTC.

This clone was recorded once. The V and J genes are TRBV5-1 and TRBJ1-2, with 11 bases aligning to TRBD1. The junction had 1 base not matched to a gene; V was cut back by 4 bases and J by 5 bases. The germline CDR1 and CDR2 sequences are SGHRS and YFSETQ. The CDR3 totals 13 residues. Here the CDR3 reads CASSGDRGYGYTF. Written as DNA, the CDR3 is TGCGCCAGCAGCGGGGACAGGGGGTATGGCTACACCTTC.

This sequence joins TRBV4-2 and TRBJ1-2; tentatively, D is TRBD1 (5 bases). CDR1 is LGHNA, CDR2 YNFKEQ, per germline. The CDR3 consists of 16 residues. Trimming took off 0 bases at V and 3 bases at J, with 14 bases between the two ends. The CDR3 coding sequence is TGTGCCAGCAGCCAAGAGTCAGCAGGGAAGGACTATGGCTACACCTTC. Protein: CASSQESAGKDYGYTF.

This chain links TRBV21-1 with TRBJ1-6; the DNA was not used to check the table's D call, TRBD1. TRBV21-1 is an annotated pseudogene. This CDR3 has 15 residues. CDR3: CASSKGGSYNSPLHF. The DNA for the CDR3 is TGTGCCAGCAGCAAAGGGGGCAGCTATAATTCACCCCTCCACTTT.

This clone appeared a single time. The chain carries TRBV4-3 and TRBJ2-4, with no clear D. Between the trimmed V and J ends, which lost 1 base and 4 bases, there was a span of 14 bases. The CDR3 is 16 residues long. Germline loops: CDR1 LGHNA, CDR2 YSLEER. CDR3 sequence: CASSQGPQDMKNIQYF. The DNA for the CDR3 is TGCGCCAGCAGCCAAGGTCCCCAAGACATGAAAAACATTCAGTACTTC.

This clone was observed a single time. The gene calls are TRBV4-1 and TRBJ2-7; D gene uncertain. The CDR3 is made up of 14 amino acids. V shed 0 bases and J shed 0 bases, with 6 bases lying between them. The germline gives CDR1 MGHRA, CDR2 YSYEKL. CDR3 sequence (DNA): TGCGCCAGCAGCCAAGAACACACCTCCTACGAGCAGTACTTC. Translating gives CASSQEHTSYEQYF.

The CDR3 protein is CASSLNSGPYGYTF. In DNA form, the CDR3 reads TGTGCCAGCAGCTTAAATTCCGGGCCCTATGGCTACACCTTC. The chain combines TRBV7-3 with TRBJ1-2; D is unresolved. Germline V gene sequence: CDR1 SGHTA, CDR2 FQGTGA. The CDR3 runs to 14 residues. Deletions cut 1 base from V and 4 bases from J, with 10 bases between. Based on the CDR3 plus reference TRBV7-3 and TRBJ1-2, the full variable domain is GAGVSQTPSNKVTEKGKYVELRCDPISGHTALYWYRQSLGQGPEFLIYFQGTGAADDSGLPNDRFFAVRPEGSVSTLKIQRTERGDSAVYLCASSLNSGPYGYTFGSGTRLTVV.

The rearrangement joins TRBV6-6 to TRBJ1-5, with D maybe TRBD1 (5 bases). The germline V gene encodes CDR1 MNHNY and CDR2 SVGAGI (reference sequence). V lost 5 bases to trimming and J lost 5 bases, with 13 bases between them. This CDR3 region has 14 residues. This CDR3 is CASSSGDRYQPQHF. The CDR3 DNA sequence: TGTGCCAGCAGTAGCGGGGACCGATATCAGCCCCAGCATTTT.

The gene calls are TRBV18 and TRBJ1-4; TRBD1 aligns across 9 bases. The CDR3 extends over 14 amino acids. J was trimmed by 5 bases and V by 3 bases; bases with no gene match: 1. Germline values: CDR1 KGHSH, CDR2 LQKENI. CDR3 DNA: TGTGCCAGCTCACCCGGGACAGGGAATGAAAAACTGTTTTTT. Its protein product is CASSPGTGNEKLFF.

V and J are TRBV4-1 and TRBJ2-3; a possible D gene is TRBD2 (7 bases). This CDR3 has 13 amino acids. The V gene's germline CDR1 is MGHRA and CDR2 YSYEKL. Trimming stripped 4 bases from V and 6 bases from J, with 11 bases between. Here the CDR3 DNA reads TGCGCCAGCAGCCCGGGGGGCGGGGATACGCAGTATTTT. Translation gives CASSPGGGDTQYF.

The genes are TRBV5-1 and TRBJ2-3, with D possibly being TRBD1 (6 bases). V lost 5 bases to trimming and J lost 3 bases, with 13 bases between them. Germline-derived CDR1 and CDR2 are SGHRS and YFSETQ. This CDR3 region has 14 residues. The CDR3 DNA reads TGCGCCAGCAGTGGGGACACAGGGACAGATACGCAGTATTTT. It is translated as CASSGDTGTDTQYF.

This chain links TRBV4-1 with TRBJ2-2, with D hard to call. Per the germline V gene, CDR1 is MGHRA and CDR2 is YSYEKL. There are 13 residues in the CDR3. V lost 0 bases and J 6 bases, leaving 5 bases between the germline ends. The CDR3 sequence: CASSQDPAGELFF. The CDR3 nucleotides read TGCGCCAGCAGCCAAGATCCGGCCGGGGAGCTGTTTTTT.

This rearrangement joins TRBV10-3 to TRBJ1-5; D is unresolved. This CDR3 contains 13 residues. Between the trimmed V and J ends, which lost 10 bases and 5 bases, there was a span of 15 bases. Per germline, CDR1 ENHRY and CDR2 SYGVKD. CDR3 residues: CASGSDGYQPQHF. CDR3 sequence (DNA): TGTGCCAGTGGGAGTGACGGTTATCAGCCCCAGCATTTT.

The rearrangement links TRBV7-2 to TRBJ1-2, with D hard to call. This CDR3 is built from 13 residues. The V end was cut by 0 bases, the J end by 2 bases, with 4 bases between. Germline lookup yields CDR1 SGHTA and CDR2 FQGNSA. Written as DNA, the CDR3 is TGTGCCAGCAGCTTAGCGGACAACTATGGCTACACCTTC. It codes for CASSLADNYGYTF.

The chain uses TRBV4-3 and TRBJ2-7; D not certain. V lost 1 base and J lost 5, with 9 bases in between. This CDR3 comprises 13 residues. Germline V CDR1 and CDR2: LGHNA, YSLEER. CDR3 sequence (DNA): TGCGCCAGCAGCCAAGTCGAAGGGAACGAGCAGTACTTC. The encoded protein is CASSQVEGNEQYF.

The DNA for the CDR3 is TGTGCCAGCAGCTTCTCGGGGAACTATGGCTACACCTTC. The encoded protein is CASSFSGNYGYTF. V is TRBV5-6 and J is TRBJ1-2; D not certain. Per germline, CDR1 SGHDT and CDR2 YYEEEE. CDR3 size: 13 residues. V shed 2 bases and J shed 2 bases, with 7 bases lying between them.

The chain combines TRBV7-9 with TRBJ2-5; D possibly matches TRBD1 or TRBD2 (7 bases each). The CDR3 loop spans 15 amino acids. The germline V gene encodes CDR1 SEHNR and CDR2 FQNEAQ (reference sequence). V lost 3 bases and J 5 bases, leaving 16 bases between the germline ends. The CDR3, as DNA: TGTGCCAGCAGCTTGGGGGGAGGGGGCTCGGAGACCCAGTACTTC. Translation: CASSLGGGGSETQYF. Full variable domain (rest looked up from reference TRBV7-9 and TRBJ2-5): DTGVSQNPRHKITKRGQNVTFRCDPISEHNRLYWYRQTLGQGPEFLTYFQNEAQLEKSRLLSDRFSAERPKGSFSTLEIQRTEQGDSAMYLCASSLGGGGSETQYFGPGTRLLVL.